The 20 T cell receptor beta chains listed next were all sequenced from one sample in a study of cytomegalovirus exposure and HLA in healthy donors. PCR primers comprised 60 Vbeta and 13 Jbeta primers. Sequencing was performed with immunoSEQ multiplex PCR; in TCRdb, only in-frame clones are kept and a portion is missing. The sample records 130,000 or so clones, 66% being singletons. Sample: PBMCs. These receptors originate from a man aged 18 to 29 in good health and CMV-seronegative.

Here the CDR3 reads CASTTFTGTGPMGSNQPQHF. The CDR3 coding sequence is TGTGCCAGCACTACCTTTACCGGGACAGGGCCTATGGGAAGCAATCAGCCCCAGCATTTT. V and J are TRBV28 and TRBJ1-5; 9 bases are shared with TRBD1. After removal of 7 bases from V and 1 base from J, the junction contained 20 bases not matched to a gene. This CDR3 is 20 amino acids long. CDR1 is MDHEN and CDR2 is SYDVKM in the germline V gene.

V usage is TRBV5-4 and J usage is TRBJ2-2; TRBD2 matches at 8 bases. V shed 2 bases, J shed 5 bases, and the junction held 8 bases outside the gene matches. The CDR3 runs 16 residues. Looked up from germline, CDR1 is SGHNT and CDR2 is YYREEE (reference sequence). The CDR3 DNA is TGTGCCAGCAGCTTTCCGGGGGGGCATCGGACCGGGGAGCTGTTTTTT. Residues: CASSFPGGHRTGELFF.

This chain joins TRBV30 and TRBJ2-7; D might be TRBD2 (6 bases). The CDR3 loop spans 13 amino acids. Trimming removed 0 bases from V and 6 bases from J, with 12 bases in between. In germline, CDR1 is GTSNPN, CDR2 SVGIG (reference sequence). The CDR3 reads CAWSVLEGGEQYF. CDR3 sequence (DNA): TGTGCCTGGAGTGTACTTGAGGGAGGCGAGCAGTACTTC.

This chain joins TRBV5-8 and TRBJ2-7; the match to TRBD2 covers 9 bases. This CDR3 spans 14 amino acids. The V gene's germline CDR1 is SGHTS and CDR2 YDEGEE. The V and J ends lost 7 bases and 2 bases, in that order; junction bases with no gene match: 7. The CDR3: CASPTTSGTYEQYF. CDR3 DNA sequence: TGTGCCAGCCCGACGACTAGCGGCACCTACGAGCAGTACTTC. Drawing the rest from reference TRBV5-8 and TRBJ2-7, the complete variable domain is EAGVTQSPTHLIKTRGQQATLRCSPISGHTSVYWYQQALGLGLQFLLWYDEGEERNRGNFPPRFSGRQFPNYSSELNVNALELEDSALYLCASPTTSGTYEQYFGPGTRLTVT.

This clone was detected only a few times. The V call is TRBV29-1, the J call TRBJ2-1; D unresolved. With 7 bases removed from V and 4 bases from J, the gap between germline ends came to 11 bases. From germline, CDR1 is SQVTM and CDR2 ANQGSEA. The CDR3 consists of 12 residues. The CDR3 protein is CSARSGYNEQFF. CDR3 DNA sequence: TGCAGCGCCCGTTCCGGTTACAATGAGCAGTTCTTC.

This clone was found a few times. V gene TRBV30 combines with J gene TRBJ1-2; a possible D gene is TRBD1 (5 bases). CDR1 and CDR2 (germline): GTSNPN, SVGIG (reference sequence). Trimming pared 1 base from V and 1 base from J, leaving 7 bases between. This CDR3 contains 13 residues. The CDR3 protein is CAWSGGNNYGYTF. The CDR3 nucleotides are TGTGCCTGGAGTGGGGGCAATAACTATGGCTACACCTTC.

The CDR3 region has the DNA TGCAGCGTTTCGGGCAGGGTATCCTACGAGCAGTACTTC. As protein: CSVSGRVSYEQYF. V usage is TRBV29-1 and J usage is TRBJ2-7; D may be TRBD1 (5 bases). The CDR3 runs to 13 residues. The germline V gene has CDR1 SQVTM and CDR2 ANQGSEA. V was trimmed by 5 bases and J by 1 base, leaving 12 bases between them.

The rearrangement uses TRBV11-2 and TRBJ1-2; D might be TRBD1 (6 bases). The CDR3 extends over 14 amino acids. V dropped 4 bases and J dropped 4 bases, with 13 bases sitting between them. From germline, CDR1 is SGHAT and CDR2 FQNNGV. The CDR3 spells CASSSLDRIYGYTF. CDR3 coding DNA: TGTGCCAGCAGCTCTTTGGACAGAATCTATGGCTACACCTTC.

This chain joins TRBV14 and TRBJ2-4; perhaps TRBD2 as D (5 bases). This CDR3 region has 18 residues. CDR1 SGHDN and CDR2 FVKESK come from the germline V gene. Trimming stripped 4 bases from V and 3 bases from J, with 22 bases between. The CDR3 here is CASSPMPTKGFNKNIQYF. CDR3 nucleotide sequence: TGTGCCAGCAGCCCGATGCCGACTAAGGGATTCAACAAAAACATTCAGTACTTC.

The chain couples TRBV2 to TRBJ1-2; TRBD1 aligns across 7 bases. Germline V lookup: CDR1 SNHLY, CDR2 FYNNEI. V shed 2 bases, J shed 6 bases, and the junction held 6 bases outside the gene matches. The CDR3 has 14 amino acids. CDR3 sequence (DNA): TGTGCCAGCAGTGAAAGAATGACAGGGAATGGCTACACCTTC. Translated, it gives CASSERMTGNGYTF.

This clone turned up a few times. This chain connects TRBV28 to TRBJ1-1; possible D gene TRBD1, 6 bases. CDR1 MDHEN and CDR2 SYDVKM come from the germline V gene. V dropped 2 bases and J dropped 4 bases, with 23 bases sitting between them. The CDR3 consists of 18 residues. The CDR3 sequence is CASSLTFSGGGLGTEAFF. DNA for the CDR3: TGTGCCAGCAGTTTAACCTTTTCCGGGGGGGGCTTGGGCACTGAAGCTTTCTTT.

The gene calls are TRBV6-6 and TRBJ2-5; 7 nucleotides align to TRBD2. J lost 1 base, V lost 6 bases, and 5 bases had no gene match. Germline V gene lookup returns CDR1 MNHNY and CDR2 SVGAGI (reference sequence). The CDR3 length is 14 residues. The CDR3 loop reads CASSPSGPQETQYF. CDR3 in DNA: TGTGCCAGCAGCCCTAGCGGACCCCAAGAGACCCAGTACTTC.

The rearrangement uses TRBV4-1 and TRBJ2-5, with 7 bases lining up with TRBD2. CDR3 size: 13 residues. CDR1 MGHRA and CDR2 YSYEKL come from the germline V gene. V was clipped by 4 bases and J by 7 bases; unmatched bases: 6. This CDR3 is CASSPTGEGTQYF. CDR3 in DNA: TGCGCCAGCAGCCCTACGGGGGAGGGGACCCAGTACTTC.

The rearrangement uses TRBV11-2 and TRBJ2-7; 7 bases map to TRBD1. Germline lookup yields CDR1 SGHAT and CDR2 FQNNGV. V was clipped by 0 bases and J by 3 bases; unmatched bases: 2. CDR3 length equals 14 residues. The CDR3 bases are TGTGCCAGCAGCTTAGACGCAGGGGGCTACGAGCAGTACTTC. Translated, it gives CASSLDAGGYEQYF.

CDR3 residues: CASSFGLAGGNEQFF. DNA for the CDR3: TGCGCCAGCAGCTTCGGACTAGCGGGAGGGAATGAGCAGTTCTTC. The chain recombines TRBV5-1 with TRBJ2-1, with 15 bases lining up with TRBD2. The CDR3 contains 15 residues. Trimming removed 2 bases from V and 7 bases from J; junction bases left unmatched: 1. CDR1 is SGHRS, CDR2 YFSETQ, per germline.

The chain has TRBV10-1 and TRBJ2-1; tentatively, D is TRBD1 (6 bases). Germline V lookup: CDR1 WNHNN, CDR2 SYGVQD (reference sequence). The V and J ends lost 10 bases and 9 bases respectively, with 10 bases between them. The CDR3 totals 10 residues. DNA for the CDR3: TGCGCCATTACAGGGTGTGAGCAGTTCTTC. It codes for CAITGCEQFF.

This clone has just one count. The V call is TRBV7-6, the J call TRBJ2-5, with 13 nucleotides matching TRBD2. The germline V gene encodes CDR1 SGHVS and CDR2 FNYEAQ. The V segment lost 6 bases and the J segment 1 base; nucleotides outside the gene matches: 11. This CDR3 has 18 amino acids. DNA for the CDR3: TGTGCCAGCAGATCAACCCCCGGACTAGCGGGGGTCCAAGAGACCCAGTACTTC. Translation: CASRSTPGLAGVQETQYF.

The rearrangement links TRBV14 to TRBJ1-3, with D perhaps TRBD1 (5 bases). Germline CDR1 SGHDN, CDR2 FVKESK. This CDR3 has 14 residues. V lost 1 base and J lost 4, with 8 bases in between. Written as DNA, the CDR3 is TGTGCCAGCAGCCAAGCAGGGAAGGGAAACACCATATATTTT. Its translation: CASSQAGKGNTIYF.

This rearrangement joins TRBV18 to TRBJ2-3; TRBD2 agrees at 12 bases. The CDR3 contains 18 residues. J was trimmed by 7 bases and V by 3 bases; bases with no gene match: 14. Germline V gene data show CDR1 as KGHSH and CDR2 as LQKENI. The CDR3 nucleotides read TGTGCCAGCTCACCCCCCACCTCGACTAGCGGGAGTAGGCATACGCAGTATTTT. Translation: CASSPPTSTSGSRHTQYF.

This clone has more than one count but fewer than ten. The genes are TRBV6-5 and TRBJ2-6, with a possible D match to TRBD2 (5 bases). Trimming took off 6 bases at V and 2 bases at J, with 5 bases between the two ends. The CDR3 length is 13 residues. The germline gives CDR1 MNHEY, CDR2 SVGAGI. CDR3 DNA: TGTGCCAGCAGGGGAGCTGGGGCCAACGTCCTGACTTTC. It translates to CASRGAGANVLTF.